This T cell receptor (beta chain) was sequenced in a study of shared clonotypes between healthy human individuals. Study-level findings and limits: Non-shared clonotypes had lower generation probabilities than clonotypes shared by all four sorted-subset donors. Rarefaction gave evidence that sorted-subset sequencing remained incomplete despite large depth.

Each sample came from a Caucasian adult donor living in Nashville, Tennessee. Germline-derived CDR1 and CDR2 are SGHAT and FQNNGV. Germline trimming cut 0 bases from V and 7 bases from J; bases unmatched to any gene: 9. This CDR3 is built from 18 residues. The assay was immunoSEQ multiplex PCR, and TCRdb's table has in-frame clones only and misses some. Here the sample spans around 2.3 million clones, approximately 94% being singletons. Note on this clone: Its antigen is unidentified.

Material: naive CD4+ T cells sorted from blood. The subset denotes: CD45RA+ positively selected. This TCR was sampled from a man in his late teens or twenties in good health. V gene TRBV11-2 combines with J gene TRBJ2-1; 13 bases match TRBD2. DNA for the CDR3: TGTGCCAGCAGCTTAGACGCCAGGACTAGCGGGAGCAGGAATGAGCAGTTCTTC. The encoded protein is CASSLDARTSGSRNEQFF.